What follows are 21 T cell receptor beta chains derived from one specimen sequenced in a study of blood T cell repertoires in COVID-19. This table comes from immunoSEQ multiplex PCR, and its TCRdb copy is limited to in-frame clones, with some not included. The sample comprises roughly 100,000 clones, 85% to 90% of which are singletons, and about 3.8% rests with the top ten. Sequenced material: peripheral blood. All receptors come from a man aged 50 or older with acute or convalescent COVID-19.

The J gene is TRBJ1-5, the V gene TRBV19; 7 bases fit TRBD1. V was clipped by 1 base and J by 6 bases; unmatched bases: 3. Germline V gene lookup returns CDR1 LNHDA and CDR2 SQIVND (reference sequence). This CDR3 spans 14 amino acids. CDR3 region: CASSIARGLQPQHF. CDR3 DNA sequence: TGTGCCAGTAGTATAGCGAGGGGGCTTCAGCCCCAGCATTTT.

V and J are TRBV9 and TRBJ2-7, with TRBD1 matching 8 bases. With 1 base clipped from V and 2 bases from J, the junction kept 5 bases outside the gene matches. The CDR3 consists of 15 residues. Germline values: CDR1 SGDLS, CDR2 YYNGEE. DNA of the CDR3: TGTGCCAGCAGCGTACTCCCAGGGGGCACCTACGAGCAGTACTTC. Translating it yields CASSVLPGGTYEQYF.

The genes are TRBV7-8 and TRBJ1-5; 8 bases fit TRBD1. This CDR3 comprises 17 residues. V lost 4 bases to trimming and J lost 4 bases; unmatched junction nucleotides: 12. Looked up from germline, CDR1 is SGHVS and CDR2 is FQNEAQ. CDR3 in amino acids: CASSSTIRTGRNQPQHF. In nucleotides, the CDR3 is TGTGCCAGCAGCTCCACAATTAGGACAGGGAGAAATCAGCCCCAGCATTTT. Full variable domain (remainder filled in from reference TRBV7-8 and TRBJ1-5): GAGVSQSPRYKVAKRGQDVALRCDPISGHVSLFWYQQALGQGPEFLTYFQNEAQLDKSGLPSDRFFAERPEGSVSTLKIQRTQQEDSAVYLCASSSTIRTGRNQPQHFGDGTRLSIL.

V and J are TRBV5-4 and TRBJ2-7; TRBD1 might be the D (6 bases). The CDR3 covers 14 residues. The V gene lost 5 bases and the J gene lost 2 bases, with 14 bases spanning the gap. Germline CDR1 is SGHNT and CDR2 is YYREEE (reference sequence). The CDR3 coding sequence is TGTGCCAGCAGTCAGATACAGGGAACCTACGAGCAGTACTTC. This sequence encodes CASSQIQGTYEQYF.

This clone was recorded a few times. This CDR3 is CSASSGTGLETQYF. The CDR3 nucleotides are TGCAGTGCTAGTTCCGGGACAGGGTTAGAGACCCAGTACTTC. The genes are TRBV20-1 and TRBJ2-5, with TRBD1 matching over 9 bases. The length of the CDR3 is 14 residues. V trimming: 3 bases; J trimming: 4 bases; junction bases outside the gene matches: 6. CDR1 and CDR2 (germline): DFQATT, SNEGSKA (reference sequence).

This chain connects TRBV6-1 to TRBJ2-7; 12 bases agree with TRBD2. Germline CDR1 and CDR2: MNHNS and SASEGT. The CDR3 length is 16 residues. V dropped 0 bases and J dropped 3; count of bases not matched to a gene: 3. The CDR3 sequence: CASSEALTSGSYEQYF. The CDR3 DNA is TGTGCCAGCAGTGAAGCGCTGACTAGCGGGAGCTACGAGCAGTACTTC.

The chain recombines TRBV6-5 with TRBJ2-1; D may be TRBD2 (6 bases). This CDR3 region has 14 residues. CDR1 and CDR2 (germline): MNHEY, SVGAGI. Trimming removed 8 bases from V and 2 bases from J, with 13 bases in between. DNA for the CDR3: TGTGCCAGCTCCCGGGGGAGAACCTACAATGAGCAGTTCTTC. It is translated as CASSRGRTYNEQFF.

The CDR3 DNA sequence: TGCAGCGTTGGAGGGGGGGCGACTAATGAAAAACTGTTTTTT. This codes for CSVGGGATNEKLFF. This rearrangement joins TRBV29-1 to TRBJ1-4; perhaps TRBD1 as D (6 bases). This CDR3 has 14 residues. The V and J ends lost 4 bases and 2 bases respectively, with 11 bases between them. CDR1 SQVTM and CDR2 ANQGSEA come from the germline V gene.

DNA for the CDR3: TGTGCCAGCAGCTTGACTAGCGGGGGAGAGACCCAGTACTTC. Its protein is CASSLTSGGETQYF. The V call is TRBV7-3, the J call TRBJ2-5; 12 bases are a match to TRBD2. This CDR3 region has 14 residues. With 3 bases clipped from V and 4 bases from J, the junction kept 0 bases outside the gene matches. Looked up from germline, CDR1 is SGHTA and CDR2 is FQGTGA.

This sequence joins TRBV7-9 and TRBJ2-7, with D possibly TRBD1 on 6 matching bases. V was cut by 1 base and J by 10 bases, with 11 bases left in between. Germline CDR1 and CDR2: SEHNR and FQNEAQ (reference sequence). This CDR3 has 12 residues. CDR3 residues: CASSLEGVVQYF. DNA of the CDR3: TGTGCCAGCAGCTTAGAGGGGGTCGTACAGTACTTC.

This clone was picked up a small number of times. The V and J genes are TRBV4-1 and TRBJ1-2, with D possibly matching TRBD1 (6 bases). Germline V gene lookup returns CDR1 MGHRA and CDR2 YSYEKL. Trimming removed 0 bases from V and 7 bases from J, with 15 bases in between. This CDR3 comprises 15 residues. The CDR3 reads CASSQDARGAGGYTF. The CDR3 DNA reads as TGCGCCAGCAGCCAAGATGCTCGGGGGGCTGGTGGCTACACCTTC.

The rearrangement joins TRBV2 to TRBJ1-1; TRBD1 is a possible D gene (6 bases). Germline V gene sequence: CDR1 SNHLY, CDR2 FYNNEI. The CDR3 extends over 14 amino acids. Trimming took 3 bases from V and 5 from J, leaving 13 bases between them. CDR3 sequence reads: CASSDEGGETEAFF. CDR3 in DNA: TGTGCCAGCAGTGACGAAGGGGGAGAGACTGAAGCTTTCTTT. Complete variable domain (other parts from reference TRBV2 and TRBJ1-1): EPEVTQTPSHQVTQMGQEVILRCVPISNHLYFYWYRQILGQKVEFLVSFYNNEISEKSEIFDDQFSVERPDGSNFTLKIRSTKLEDSAMYFCASSDEGGETEAFFGQGTRLTVV.

The chain is built from TRBV3-1 (or the pseudogene TRBV3-2) and TRBJ1-1; 9 bases are shared with TRBD1. Germline V lookup: CDR1 LGHDT, CDR2 YNNKEL (reference sequence). CDR3 size: 16 residues. Trimming took 0 bases from V and 0 from J; bases not matched to a gene: 2. The CDR3 region is CASSQEGQGMNTEAFF. DNA for the CDR3: TGTGCCAGCAGCCAAGAGGGACAGGGCATGAACACTGAAGCTTTCTTT.

V gene TRBV7-2 combines with J gene TRBJ2-5; 10 bases align to TRBD2. This CDR3 comprises 15 residues. Germline trimming cut 5 bases from V and 1 base from J; bases unmatched to any gene: 4. CDR1 is SGHTA and CDR2 is FQGNSA in the germline V gene. The DNA of the CDR3 is TGTGCCAGCAGCGGGACTAGCGCTCCCCAAGAGACCCAGTACTTC. This translates into CASSGTSAPQETQYF.

V gene TRBV11-2 combines with J gene TRBJ1-1; 10 nucleotides agree with TRBD1. The length of the CDR3 is 16 residues. V lost 1 base to trimming and J lost 6 bases; unmatched junction nucleotides: 8. Looked up from germline, CDR1 is SGHAT and CDR2 is FQNNGV. The CDR3 region has the DNA TGTGCCAGCAGCTTAGCCCCGGGACAGGGGATCCCTGAAGCTTTCTTT. This encodes CASSLAPGQGIPEAFF.

The rearrangement links TRBV7-2 to TRBJ2-7; TRBD2 agrees at 12 bases. CDR3 size: 15 residues. The trim removed 1 base at V and 10 bases at J, leaving 8 bases unmatched. The germline CDR1 and CDR2 sequences are SGHTA and FQGNSA. This CDR3 reads CASSLESLAGGPQYF. The CDR3 DNA follows: TGTGCCAGCAGCTTAGAATCCCTAGCGGGGGGGCCCCAGTACTTC.

The chain combines TRBV28 with TRBJ1-2, with 11 bases fitting TRBD1. The V and J ends lost 6 bases and 4 bases, in that order; junction bases with no gene match: 13. CDR3 length: 17 residues. Germline V CDR1 and CDR2: MDHEN, SYDVKM. The CDR3 spells CASSSPGTGGGVYGYTF. The CDR3 DNA is TGTGCCAGCAGCTCCCCAGGGACAGGGGGTGGGGTCTATGGCTACACCTTC.

J is TRBJ2-2 and V is TRBV5-4; D is perhaps TRBD1 (5 bases). Trimming cost V 1 base and J 1 base, with 8 bases left between them. Germline V gene data show CDR1 as SGHNT and CDR2 as YYREEE (reference sequence). The CDR3 covers 15 residues. The CDR3 DNA follows: TGTGCCAGCAGCTTGCAGGGAAGGAACACCGGGGAGCTGTTTTTT. This sequence encodes CASSLQGRNTGELFF.

This clone came up a few times. The chain employs TRBV30 and TRBJ2-7; no reliable D call. The V gene's germline CDR1 is GTSNPN and CDR2 SVGIG (reference sequence). Trimming shortened V by 1 base and J by 1 base, and 14 bases separated the two germline ends. The CDR3 runs 15 residues. The CDR3 region has the DNA TGTGCCTGGAGTGCCTCCTGGCTAGAGTCCTACGAGCAGTACTTC. Its protein product is CAWSASWLESYEQYF. The variable domain in full, completed from reference TRBV30 and TRBJ2-7, reads SQTIHQWPATLVQPVGSPLSLECTVEGTSNPNLYWYRQAAGRGLQLLFYSVGIGQISSEVPQNLSASRPQDRQFILSSKKLLLSDSGFYLCAWSASWLESYEQYFGPGTRLTVT.

The chain recombines TRBV9 with TRBJ2-5; TRBD2 is a possible D gene (6 bases). Trimming took 2 bases from V and 3 from J, leaving 14 bases between them. The CDR3 extends over 15 amino acids. Germline V gene sequence: CDR1 SGDLS, CDR2 YYNGEE. The CDR3 sequence is CASSVQAGSKETQYF. The CDR3 DNA reads as TGTGCCAGCAGCGTTCAGGCGGGATCCAAAGAGACCCAGTACTTC.

V is TRBV5-1 and J is TRBJ2-5, with TRBD2 identical over 10 bases. The CDR3 contains 13 residues. Germline CDR1 and CDR2: SGHRS and YFSETQ. V gave up 4 bases and J gave up 5 bases; unmatched junction bases: 2. CDR3 sequence reads: CASSRGLAETQYF. The CDR3, as DNA: TGCGCCAGCAGCAGGGGACTAGCGGAGACCCAGTACTTC.